These T cell receptor beta chains were read from a single sample in a study of cytomegalovirus exposure and HLA in healthy donors. Clones were read by immunoSEQ multiplex PCR, and TCRdb kept only the in-frame ones, dropping some. The table shows 82,000 or so clones, with roughly 9.1% occurring only once. The sequencing sample was made of PBMCs. These receptors all stem from a man aged 55-75 years in good health and CMV-seropositive. CDR3s include the opening cysteine and the closing phenylalanine or tryptophan. The order of the fields is D gene, clone size, V gene, J gene, CDR3 DNA, CDR3 protein. D genes are given only for firm matches. Not every row has a clone size; where given, it reads once, few, many or a size class.

D: .
size: .
V: TRBV5-6
J: TRBJ1-1
DNA: TGTGCCAGCAGCTTGCGGGGGGACACCCCTGAAGCTTTCTTT
CDR3: CASSLRGDTPEAFF

D: TRBD2
size: .
V: TRBV11-2
J: TRBJ2-6
DNA: TGTGCCAGCAGCTGGGGGGGAGCTGGGGCCAACGTCCTGACTTTC
CDR3: CASSWGGAGANVLTF

D: .
size: .
V: TRBV28
J: TRBJ2-5
DNA: TGTGCCAGCAGTTTGCCCGCGACTTCGGAGACCCAGTACTTC
CDR3: CASSLPATSETQYF

D: .
size: few
V: TRBV6-6
J: TRBJ2-3
DNA: TGTGCCAGCAGGACGACTACAGATACGCAGTATTTT
CDR3: CASRTTTDTQYF

D: TRBD1
size: .
V: TRBV4-1
J: TRBJ2-7
DNA: TGCGCCAGCAGCCAGGGACAGGGCCTCTACGAGCAGTACTTC
CDR3: CASSQGQGLYEQYF

D: TRBD1
size: few
V: TRBV28
J: TRBJ1-5
DNA: TGTGCCAGCAGTCTGGGGACAGGGACTAGCAATCAGCCCCAGCATTTT
CDR3: CASSLGTGTSNQPQHF

D: .
size: .
V: TRBV21-1
J: TRBJ2-2
DNA: TGTGCCAGCAGCAATCCCGGGGGGGGCACGAACACCGGGGAGCTGTTTTTT
CDR3: CASSNPGGGTNTGELFF

D: .
size: few
V: TRBV7-9
J: TRBJ1-2
DNA: TGTGCCAGCAGCTGGGACACTAACTATGGCTACACCTTC
CDR3: CASSWDTNYGYTF

D: TRBD1
size: few
V: TRBV2
J: TRBJ1-5
DNA: TGTGCCAGCGAACAGGGGGGGAATCAGCCCCAGCATTTT
CDR3: CASEQGGNQPQHF

D: TRBD1
size: few
V: TRBV6-4
J: TRBJ1-5
DNA: TGTGCCAGCAGTCAACAGGGGTTCGAGGGTCAGCCCCAGCATTTT
CDR3: CASSQQGFEGQPQHF

D: TRBD2
size: .
V: TRBV5-1
J: TRBJ2-7
DNA: TGCGCCAGCAGCCTCGGGACTAGCGGGAGGGACGAGCAGTACTTC
CDR3: CASSLGTSGRDEQYF

D: TRBD1
size: .
V: TRBV6-5
J: TRBJ1-6
DNA: TGTGCCAGCAGTTCGTCCGGGACAGGGAAGTCACCCCTCCACTTT
CDR3: CASSSSGTGKSPLHF

D: TRBD1
size: .
V: TRBV7-9
J: TRBJ1-1
DNA: TGTGCCAGCAGCATAATCCGGGACAGGAGATCTGAAGCTTTCTTT
CDR3: CASSIIRDRRSEAFF

D: .
size: .
V: TRBV28
J: TRBJ2-5
DNA: TGTGCCAGCAGTCTCCCACCCGGGACGGCCAGGGGGACCCAGTACTTC
CDR3: CASSLPPGTARGTQYF

D: TRBD1
size: few
V: TRBV4-2
J: TRBJ1-4
DNA: TGTGCCAGCAGCCACGGACAGGGGAAGGAAAAACTGTTTTTT
CDR3: CASSHGQGKEKLFF

D: TRBD1
size: .
V: TRBV30
J: TRBJ1-1
DNA: TGTGCCTGGAGCTCCGGGACAGGGGTAACGGCTTTCTTT
CDR3: CAWSSGTGVTAFF

D: TRBD1
size: .
V: TRBV10-3
J: TRBJ2-7
DNA: TGTGCCATCAGTACCCAACTAGACCGGGACAGGGGTTTCTCCTACGAGCAGTACTTC
CDR3: CAISTQLDRDRGFSYEQYF

D: .
size: .
V: TRBV5-6
J: TRBJ2-3
DNA: TGTGCCAGCAGCCAAGGACAGAGGCAGTATTTT
CDR3: CASSQGQRQYF

D: TRBD1
size: .
V: TRBV30
J: TRBJ1-1
DNA: TGTGCCTGGAGTAGGGACAGGTTGAACACTGAAGCTTTCTTT
CDR3: CAWSRDRLNTEAFF

D: TRBD1
size: .
V: TRBV19
J: TRBJ1-4
DNA: TGTGCCAGTAGTGACCGGGACAGAAAATTGGGGACTAATGAAAAACTGTTTTTT
CDR3: CASSDRDRKLGTNEKLFF

D: TRBD1
size: few
V: TRBV6-6
J: TRBJ1-5
DNA: TGTGCCAGCCGAACCGGGACAGGCGTTAATCAGCCCCAGCATTTT
CDR3: CASRTGTGVNQPQHF

D: TRBD1
size: .
V: TRBV13
J: TRBJ2-7
DNA: TGTGCCAGCAGCTCGACAGGGGCCCTAGTCTCCTACGAGCAGTACTTC
CDR3: CASSSTGALVSYEQYF

D: TRBD1
size: .
V: TRBV30
J: TRBJ1-3
DNA: TGTGCCTGGAGTAGGGACAGCTCTGGAAACACCATATATTTT
CDR3: CAWSRDSSGNTIYF

D: .
size: few
V: TRBV10-3
J: TRBJ2-3
DNA: TGTGCCATTCAAGGTGGGCCCAGCACAGATACGCAGTATTTT
CDR3: CAIQGGPSTDTQYF

D: TRBD1
size: few
V: TRBV6-1
J: TRBJ1-5
DNA: TGTGCCAGCAGTGAACTGGGGTCCAGGGGGGTTCAGCCCCAGCATTTT
CDR3: CASSELGSRGVQPQHF

D: .
size: .
V: TRBV28
J: TRBJ1-2
DNA: TGTGCCAGCAGTTTATTGAGGGCTTCACATGGCTACACCTTC
CDR3: CASSLLRASHGYTF

D: TRBD2
size: few
V: TRBV19
J: TRBJ2-5
DNA: TGTGCCAGTAGTATGAGGGGTAGCGGGGGGCCGGGGGAGAAGACCCAGTACTTC
CDR3: CASSMRGSGGPGEKTQYF

D: TRBD2
size: .
V: TRBV4-1
J: TRBJ2-2
DNA: TGCGCCAGCCGACTAGCGGATAACACCGGGGAGCTGTTTTTT
CDR3: CASRLADNTGELFF

D: .
size: .
V: TRBV28
J: TRBJ1-2
DNA: TGTGCCAGCAGGACAGGCCTTAACTATGGCTACACCTTC
CDR3: CASRTGLNYGYTF

D: TRBD2
size: once
V: TRBV18
J: TRBJ2-2
DNA: TGTGCCAGCTCAAAGCGAGGGGGCGAGATTGAGCGGGAGGGCCAGACCGGGGAGCTGTTTTTT
CDR3: CASSKRGGEIEREGQTGELFF

D: TRBD1
size: few
V: TRBV14
J: TRBJ1-2
DNA: TGTGCCAGCAGCCTGGGGGACAGTGTTACCTATGGCTACACCTTC
CDR3: CASSLGDSVTYGYTF

D: TRBD1
size: few
V: TRBV19
J: TRBJ1-2
DNA: TGTGCCAGTAGCCTATCGACAGGGGGCAACTATGGCTACACCTTC
CDR3: CASSLSTGGNYGYTF

D: .
size: .
V: TRBV4-1
J: TRBJ2-1
DNA: TGCGCCAGCAGCCCCGGCGGGCGAGATCTCGGTGAGCAGTTCTTC
CDR3: CASSPGGRDLGEQFF

D: .
size: .
V: TRBV27
J: TRBJ1-5
DNA: TGTGCCAGCAGTAGGACAAGGGGGCAGCCCCAGCATTTT
CDR3: CASSRTRGQPQHF

D: TRBD2
size: .
V: TRBV10-3
J: TRBJ2-3
DNA: TGTGCCATCAGTGATGGTAGCGGGGGGGGAGATACGCAGTATTTT
CDR3: CAISDGSGGGDTQYF

D: TRBD2
size: few
V: TRBV9
J: TRBJ2-7
DNA: TGTGCCAGCAGTCCGGGACTAGAGTACGAGCAGTACTTC
CDR3: CASSPGLEYEQYF

D: .
size: few
V: TRBV19
J: TRBJ2-6
DNA: TGTGCCAGTAGTATCGGAGGGTTCGCTGGGGCCAACGTCCTGACTTTC
CDR3: CASSIGGFAGANVLTF

D: TRBD2
size: .
V: TRBV14
J: TRBJ2-1
DNA: TGTGCCAGCAGCGGAAATTGGCGGGGGGTCCCCCCCGAGCAGTTCTTC
CDR3: CASSGNWRGVPPEQFF

D: .
size: .
V: TRBV30
J: TRBJ1-1
DNA: TGTTCGGGGCGGGAAAACACTGAAGCTTTCTTT
CDR3: CSGRENTEAFF

D: .
size: .
V: TRBV10-3
J: TRBJ2-2
DNA: TGTGCCAACTCCCCCACTGCCGGGGAGCTGTTTTTT
CDR3: CANSPTAGELFF

D: .
size: .
V: TRBV2
J: TRBJ2-5
DNA: TGTGCCACTGGGACTTCGGTCGGCGAGACCCAGTACTTC
CDR3: CATGTSVGETQYF

D: .
size: .
V: TRBV7-9
J: TRBJ2-2
DNA: TGTGCCAGCAGCCCCACCGGGGAGCCGTTTTTT
CDR3: CASSPTGEPFF

D: TRBD1
size: .
V: TRBV27
J: TRBJ2-7
DNA: TGTGCCAGCAGTCCGGGACAGGGGAACTCCTACGAGCAGTACTTC
CDR3: CASSPGQGNSYEQYF